A single sample gave rise to the 26 T cell receptor beta chains below, sequenced in a study of T cells in Graves' hyperthyroidism and ophthalmopathy (dated by TCRdb to the late 2010s). Library prep was done by multiplex PCR. Sequencing took place on an Illumina HiSeq 2000. The TCR beta CDR3 regions were amplified from RNA transcripts. The TCR CDR3 was subjected to a first round of RT-PCR using the HTBI primer set and the Qiagen OneStep RT-PCR kit. TCRdb handled the public reads itself, with Q25 trimming in fastp and clone calling in MiXCR, and kept productive beta chains. Records with the same CDR3 protein are collapsed into one entry carrying the most frequent genes and DNA. The table for this sample lists 600,000 or so distinct CDR3 sequences; 14% of them were counted only once. The leading ten clones occupy about 7% of the sample. Sequencing input: blood. All receptors derive from a woman between 18 and 29 years old with Graves' ophthalmopathy.

V gene TRBV9 combines with J gene TRBJ2-7; D is possibly TRBD2 (6 bases). This CDR3 has 14 amino acids. CDR1 and CDR2 from the germline V gene are SGDLS and YYNGEE. V lost 4 bases and J lost 5, with 16 bases in between. Written as DNA, the CDR3 is TGTGCCAGCAGCTTGAGATTGTGGGGGGACGAGCAGTACTTC. It translates to CASSLRLWGDEQYF.

With respect to this clonotype: A read error is possible here, since a much larger clone lies one base away. The CDR3 sequence: CASSLRGWGLNTKAFF. CDR3 nucleotide sequence: TGTGCCAGCAGTTTACGGGGGTGGGGCCTGAACACTAAAGCTTTCTTT. The chain has TRBV27 and TRBJ1-1, with D possibly TRBD1 on 5 matching bases. Germline V CDR1 and CDR2: MNHEY, SMNVEV (reference sequence). The CDR3 loop spans 16 amino acids.

This chain connects TRBV7-2 to TRBJ2-7; tentatively, D is TRBD1 or TRBD2 (6 bases each). From germline, CDR1 is SGHTA and CDR2 FQGNSA. This CDR3 region has 14 residues. Trimming pared 5 bases from V and 4 bases from J, leaving 15 bases between. The CDR3 bases are TGTGCCAGCAGCCCTAAGGGGGGACCGTACGAGCAGTACTTC. Protein sequence: CASSPKGGPYEQYF.

This clonotype was picked up a small number of times. This chain connects TRBV10-3 to TRBJ2-3; 9 bases match TRBD1. This CDR3 has 17 amino acids. The V gene end was trimmed by 0 bases and the J gene end by 1 base; junction bases not matched to a gene: 5. Germline values: CDR1 ENHRY, CDR2 SYGVKD. CDR3 sequence reads: CAISESGQGRGTDTQYF. Here the CDR3 DNA reads TGTGCCATCAGTGAGTCGGGACAGGGTAGGGGCACAGATACGCAGTATTTT.

This clonotype was detected ten times or more. V is TRBV28 and J is TRBJ1-5; D is possibly TRBD1 (6 bases). V was cut by 6 bases and J by 9 bases, with 21 bases left in between. Germline loops: CDR1 MDHEN, CDR2 SYDVKM. This CDR3 contains 15 residues. CDR3 loop: CASSSVGGGHGPQHF. The DNA for the CDR3 is TGTGCCAGCAGCTCCGTAGGCGGGGGGCATGGGCCCCAGCATTTT.

A few counts support this clonotype. The chain employs TRBV6-1 and TRBJ2-2, with D uncertain. The CDR3 is made up of 15 amino acids. V gave up 5 bases and J gave up 3 bases, with 13 bases separating them. Germline values: CDR1 MNHNS, CDR2 SASEGT. The CDR3 sequence: CASSSGSDYTGELFF. The CDR3 nucleotides are TGTGCCAGCAGTTCCGGGTCGGATTACACCGGGGAGCTGTTTTTT.

This clonotype was observed a few times. V and J are TRBV3-1 and TRBJ2-3; D is ambiguous. Deletions cut 2 bases from V and 2 bases from J, with 11 bases between. The CDR3 covers 15 residues. CDR1 is LGHDT and CDR2 is YNNKEL in the germline V gene (reference sequence). Here the CDR3 reads CASSQSVLSTDTQYF. CDR3 nucleotides: TGTGCCAGCAGCCAATCGGTGCTGTCCACAGATACGCAGTATTTT.

This clonotype was detected ten times or more. The V call is TRBV7-8, the J call TRBJ2-7, with D maybe TRBD1 (6 bases). The CDR3 contains 17 residues. V was clipped by 0 bases and J by 3 bases, with 18 bases between them. Germline assignment: CDR1 SGHVS and CDR2 FQNEAQ. CDR3 in DNA: TGTGCCAGCAGCTTAGCGAAGACAGGCCCGTTGGACTACGAGCAGTACTTC. This gives the protein CASSLAKTGPLDYEQYF.

This clonotype has ten or more counts. This chain uses TRBV28 with TRBJ2-7; 10 positions match TRBD2. Germline loops: CDR1 MDHEN, CDR2 SYDVKM. There are 13 residues in the CDR3. With V trimmed by 6 bases and J by 5 bases, 4 bases remained unmatched. The CDR3 nucleotides are TGTGCCAGCAGACCGGGGACTAGCGACGAGCAGTACTTC. Translated, it gives CASRPGTSDEQYF.

This clonotype came up many times. The V call is TRBV12-3 or TRBV12-4, the J call TRBJ1-1, with 8 bases that match TRBD1. The CDR3 loop spans 14 amino acids. Unmatched junction bases numbered 7, after V lost 6 bases and J lost 4 bases. CDR3 DNA sequence: TGTGCCAGCAGCCGACAGGGGCGGGGCACTGAAGCTTTCTTT. This gives the protein CASSRQGRGTEAFF.

A few counts support this clonotype. The V call is TRBV12-5, the J call TRBJ2-6; D not resolved. V dropped 3 bases and J dropped 0 bases, with 9 bases sitting between them. CDR1 LGHNT and CDR2 FRNRAP come from the germline V gene. The CDR3 has 16 residues. The DNA for the CDR3 is TGTGCTAGTGGTTTCATCATAAGCTCTGGGGCCAACGTCCTGACTTTC. Its protein is CASGFIISSGANVLTF.

This clonotype was found many times. J is TRBJ2-3 and V is TRBV6-1, with D possibly matching TRBD2 (6 bases). The CDR3 is 15 residues long. Trimming pared 5 bases from V and 1 base from J, leaving 13 bases between. Germline CDR1 MNHNS, CDR2 SASEGT. The CDR3 DNA follows: TGTGCCAGCAGTAAGCGGGTTGGGGGCACAGATACGCAGTATTTT. It translates to CASSKRVGGTDTQYF.

This clonotype was seen repeatedly, ten times or more. The chain employs TRBV5-1 and TRBJ2-7; D is unresolved. Germline V lookup: CDR1 SGHRS, CDR2 YFSETQ. The CDR3 has 17 amino acids. The V and J ends lost 1 base and 0 bases respectively, with 17 bases between them. CDR3 residues: CASSLWASGLGSYEQYF. In nucleotides, the CDR3 is TGCGCCAGCAGCTTGTGGGCCTCCGGGCTAGGCTCCTACGAGCAGTACTTC. Combining the CDR3 with reference TRBV5-1 and TRBJ2-7 gives the whole variable domain KAGVTQTPRYLIKTRGQQVTLSCSPISGHRSVSWYQQTPGQGLQFLFEYFSETQRNKGNFPGRFSGRQFSNSRSEMNVSTLELGDSALYLCASSLWASGLGSYEQYFGPGTRLTVT.

This clonotype showed up many times. The chain recombines TRBV7-2 with TRBJ2-3; D unclear. Trimming left V 0 bases short and J 1 base short, with 8 bases between. Germline loops: CDR1 SGHTA, CDR2 FQGNSA. This CDR3 spans 15 amino acids. CDR3 coding DNA: TGTGCCAGCAGCTTAGCGCTCGGAGGCACAGATACGCAGTATTTT. Residues: CASSLALGGTDTQYF.

Comment on this clonotype: Possible read error: a much larger clone is one base away. J is TRBJ2-1 and V is TRBV5-1; 11 bases match TRBD2. This CDR3 is built from 20 residues. V was pared by 4 bases and J by 9 bases, with 24 bases of the junction left unmatched. Germline CDR1 and CDR2: SGHRS and YFSETQ. Here the CDR3 DNA reads TGCGCCAGCAGCGGCACGGACAGAGGGCTAACTAGCGGGAGCACGATTGAGCAGTTCTTC. Translating gives CASSGTDRGLTSGSTIEQFF.

This clonotype appeared many times. The gene calls are TRBV6-6 and TRBJ2-7; 8 bases line up with TRBD1. Germline lookup yields CDR1 MNHNY and CDR2 SVGAGI (reference sequence). The CDR3 is 15 residues long. The ends lost 2 bases at V and 3 bases at J; junction bases unmatched: 6. The CDR3 protein is CASSYMTGEGYEQYF. CDR3 nucleotides: TGTGCCAGCAGTTACATGACAGGGGAAGGCTACGAGCAGTACTTC.

In its sample, this clonotype was seen many times. The rearrangement uses TRBV3-1 and TRBJ2-2; D is unresolved. Germline assignment: CDR1 LGHDT and CDR2 YNNKEL (reference sequence). This CDR3 spans 13 amino acids. V was shortened by 1 base and J by 6 bases, with 6 bases between the two germline ends. CDR3 amino acids: CASSQGLPGELFF. In DNA form, the CDR3 reads TGTGCCAGCAGCCAAGGTTTGCCCGGGGAGCTGTTTTTT.

A remark on this clonotype: One base away lies a much larger clone, so this may be a sequencing read error. J is TRBJ1-5 and V is TRBV5-6, with D possibly matching TRBD1 (5 bases). From germline, CDR1 is SGHDT and CDR2 YYEEEE. The CDR3 extends over 13 amino acids. In DNA, the CDR3 is TGTGCCGGCAGCTTGCAGGGTGGTCAGCCCCAGCATTTT. Translated: CAGSLQGGQPQHF.

In this sample, this clonotype turned up a few times. V usage is TRBV7-2 and J usage is TRBJ2-7; no clear D. Trimming shortened V by 2 bases and J by 3 bases, and 20 bases separated the two germline ends. Germline V gives CDR1 SGHTA, CDR2 FQGNSA. The CDR3 totals 17 residues. The CDR3 loop is CASSLRSSPLRNYEQYF. For the CDR3, the DNA is TGTGCCAGCAGCTTACGGTCGTCTCCTCTCCGCAACTACGAGCAGTACTTC.

This clonotype occurred many times. V usage is TRBV5-1 and J usage is TRBJ2-1, with a weak D call TRBD1 (6 bases). Trimming stripped 1 base from V and 8 bases from J, with 10 bases between. The germline gives CDR1 SGHRS, CDR2 YFSETQ. The CDR3 sequence is 13 residues long. CDR3 in DNA: TGCGCCAGCAGCTTGCAGGGGAGAGATGAGCAGTTCTTC. Translating gives CASSLQGRDEQFF.

This clonotype was detected ten times or more. The gene calls are TRBV6-2 or TRBV6-3 and TRBJ2-2; D is unresolved. From germline, CDR1 is MNHEY and CDR2 SVGEGT. Deletions cut 6 bases from V and 4 bases from J, with 6 bases between. The CDR3 has 12 residues. The CDR3 here is CASSPFTGELFF. CDR3 in DNA: TGTGCCAGCAGCCCTTTCACCGGGGAGCTGTTTTTT.

In the case of this clonotype: Since a much larger clone is just one base distant, this may be a read error. J is TRBJ2-7 and V is TRBV27; 8 nucleotides line up with TRBD1. Germline V lookup: CDR1 MNHEY, CDR2 SMNVEV (reference sequence). The CDR3 is made up of 12 amino acids. V lost 8 bases and J lost 6; bases outside the gene matches: 6. The CDR3 region has the DNA TGTGCCAGCCGGACAGGGCGGTCCGAGCAGTACTTC. It translates to CASRTGRSEQYF.

This clonotype was seen repeatedly, ten times or more. This sequence joins TRBV11-3 and TRBJ1-5, with 8 bases aligning to TRBD1. The germline V gene encodes CDR1 SGHNT and CDR2 YENEEA. J lost 4 bases, V lost 3 bases, and 5 bases had no gene match. The CDR3 consists of 15 residues. The CDR3 loop is CASSLAGGHNQPQHF. The CDR3 DNA follows: TGTGCCAGCAGCTTGGCAGGGGGCCATAATCAGCCCCAGCATTTT.

The chain has TRBV6-1 and TRBJ1-1; D perhaps matches TRBD1 (5 bases). The germline gives CDR1 MNHNS, CDR2 SASEGT. Trimming took 3 bases from V and 3 from J, leaving 14 bases between them. This CDR3 spans 15 amino acids. CDR3 protein: CASSESGGRDTEAFF. The CDR3 coding sequence is TGTGCCAGCAGTGAGTCGGGGGGGAGGGACACTGAAGCTTTCTTT.

This clonotype showed up many times. The J gene is TRBJ2-5, the V gene TRBV11-2, with 12 bases lining up with TRBD1. Looked up from germline, CDR1 is SGHAT and CDR2 is FQNNGV. The CDR3 is 18 amino acids. V shed 5 bases, J shed 5 bases, and the junction held 15 bases outside the gene matches. CDR3: CASSPSYSGTGGVETQYF. The CDR3 bases are TGTGCCAGCAGCCCATCGTACTCCGGGACAGGGGGCGTGGAGACCCAGTACTTC.

This clonotype was picked up many times. The genes are TRBV19 and TRBJ2-7; 9 bases agree with TRBD1. Germline V gene lookup returns CDR1 LNHDA and CDR2 SQIVND (reference sequence). The CDR3 contains 14 residues. V lost 3 bases and J lost 1; bases outside the gene matches: 1. The CDR3 reads CASSIGTGSYEQYF. The CDR3 region has the DNA TGTGCCAGTAGTATCGGGACAGGGTCCTACGAGCAGTACTTC.